The 18 T cell receptor beta chains below all came from one sample that was sequenced in a study of blood T cell repertoires in COVID-19. Sequencing used immunoSEQ multiplex PCR; TCRdb keeps in-frame clones, though not all of them. The sample carries roughly 220,000 clones, around three quarters recorded once. The sequenced material came from peripheral blood. All receptors come from a woman in her 70s with acute or convalescent COVID-19.

This chain joins TRBV28 and TRBJ1-5, with D possibly TRBD1 on 5 matching bases. The germline CDR1 and CDR2 sequences are MDHEN and SYDVKM. This CDR3 comprises 15 residues. V lost 2 bases and J lost 7, with 15 bases in between. The CDR3, as DNA: TGTGCCAGCAGTTTAGGTCGCCGACAGATACAGCCCCAGCATTTT. It specifies CASSLGRRQIQPQHF.

The chain couples TRBV20-1 to TRBJ2-1; D ambiguous. Trimming pared 4 bases from V and 5 bases from J, leaving 3 bases between. The CDR3 has 10 residues. Germline V gene data show CDR1 as DFQATT and CDR2 as SNEGSKA (reference sequence). This chain's CDR3 is CSATHNEQFF. DNA for the CDR3: TGCAGTGCTACTCACAATGAGCAGTTCTTC.

CDR3 sequence (DNA): TGTGCCAGCGGAGAGGGCTGGGAGACCCAGTACTTC. Translating gives CASGEGWETQYF. The chain recombines TRBV2 with TRBJ2-5; weak D call: TRBD2 (5 bases). Germline V CDR1 and CDR2: SNHLY, FYNNEI. Deletions cut 8 bases from V and 5 bases from J, with 12 bases between. The CDR3 is 12 residues long.

The rearrangement links TRBV19 to TRBJ2-5; 10 positions match TRBD2. Germline V CDR1 and CDR2: LNHDA, SQIVND (reference sequence). The CDR3 sequence is 17 residues long. V trimming: 8 bases; J trimming: 5 bases; junction bases outside the gene matches: 17. The CDR3 DNA reads TGTGCCAGTCGAAAAGGGCTAGCGGGAGTTGGTTCGGAGACCCAGTACTTC. The encoded protein is CASRKGLAGVGSETQYF.

This chain connects TRBV19 to TRBJ1-1, with 10 nucleotides matching TRBD1. This CDR3 region has 14 residues. V shed 4 bases and J 6 bases; nucleotides not matched to a gene: 5. CDR1 LNHDA and CDR2 SQIVND come from the germline V gene (reference sequence). The CDR3 region is CASSRQGAGAEAFF. In nucleotides, the CDR3 is TGTGCCAGTAGTAGACAGGGGGCGGGAGCTGAAGCTTTCTTT.

The sample holds a few counts of this clone. CDR3 sequence (DNA): TGTGCCAGCAGTTTATCGAATGAGCAGTTCTTC. It yields the protein CASSLSNEQFF. This chain links TRBV28 with TRBJ2-1; D gene uncertain. The V end lost 1 base, the J end lost 7 bases, and 2 bases lay between the germline ends. The CDR3 is 11 residues long. CDR1 is MDHEN, CDR2 SYDVKM, per germline. The full variable domain, completed using reference TRBV28 and TRBJ2-1, is DVKVTQSSRYLVKRTGEKVFLECVQDMDHENMFWYRQDPGLGLRLIYFSYDVKMKEKGDIPEGYSVSREKKERFSLILESASTNQTSMYLCASSLSNEQFFGPGTRLTVL.

The rearrangement joins TRBV28 to TRBJ2-7; D uncertain. Trimming removed 5 bases from V and 3 bases from J, with 8 bases in between. Germline V gives CDR1 MDHEN, CDR2 SYDVKM. The CDR3 length is 12 residues. CDR3 nucleotide sequence: TGTGCCAGCAGTCCACTATTCTACGAGCAGTACTTC. Amino acids: CASSPLFYEQYF.

This chain connects TRBV3-1 (or the pseudogene TRBV3-2) to TRBJ1-4; D is ambiguous. Between the trimmed V and J ends, which lost 2 bases and 0 bases, there was a span of 7 bases. CDR1 is LGHDT, CDR2 YNNKEL, per germline (reference sequence). The CDR3 runs to 15 residues. This CDR3 reads CASSQFITTNEKLFF. For the CDR3, the DNA is TGTGCCAGCAGCCAATTCATCACAACTAATGAAAAACTGTTTTTT.

The V call is TRBV27, the J call TRBJ2-2; TRBD2 is a possible D gene (6 bases). The germline V gene encodes CDR1 MNHEY and CDR2 SMNVEV (reference sequence). V dropped 7 bases and J dropped 8 bases, with 17 bases sitting between them. This CDR3 has 14 amino acids. Written as DNA, the CDR3 is TGTGCCAGCAACTCCAACGAAGGGAGGGGGGAGCTGTTTTTT. It translates to CASNSNEGRGELFF.

This chain connects TRBV18 to TRBJ2-7; TRBD1 matches at 9 bases. Germline CDR1 and CDR2: KGHSH and LQKENI. J lost 3 bases, V lost 3 bases, and 18 bases had no gene match. This CDR3 has 19 residues. The CDR3 loop reads CASSPQVQGAINDLYEQYF. For the CDR3, the DNA is TGTGCCAGCTCACCCCAGGTACAGGGGGCAATCAATGATCTCTACGAGCAGTACTTC.

This chain links TRBV18 with TRBJ2-5; 13 bases match TRBD2. Germline V gene data show CDR1 as KGHSH and CDR2 as LQKENI. V shed 3 bases and J 1 base; nucleotides not matched to a gene: 11. The CDR3 extends over 19 amino acids. The CDR3 loop reads CASSPSGLAGVRGQETQYF. CDR3 in DNA: TGTGCCAGCTCACCGTCAGGACTAGCGGGAGTGCGGGGCCAAGAGACCCAGTACTTC. The full variable domain, completed using reference TRBV18 and TRBJ2-5, is NAGVMQNPRHLVRRRGQEARLRCSPMKGHSHVYWYRQLPEEGLKFMVYLQKENIIDESGMPKERFSAEFPKEGPSILRIQQVVRGDSAAYFCASSPSGLAGVRGQETQYFGPGTRLLVL.

This clone was observed many times. This chain uses TRBV2 with TRBJ2-3; D perhaps matches TRBD2 (6 bases). The V and J ends lost 2 bases and 3 bases respectively, with 15 bases between them. This CDR3 is built from 16 residues. CDR1 is SNHLY, CDR2 FYNNEI, per germline. The CDR3 region has the DNA TGTGCCAGCAGTGAAAGGTGGGACTCATCGACAGATACGCAGTATTTT. Its protein is CASSERWDSSTDTQYF.

This clone was seen only once. V is TRBV7-9 and J is TRBJ2-7; 9 bases align to TRBD1. The CDR3 has 14 amino acids. Trimming removed 2 bases from V and 7 bases from J; junction bases left unmatched: 6. In germline, CDR1 is SEHNR, CDR2 FQNEAQ (reference sequence). Here the CDR3 DNA reads TGTGCCAGCAGCTTATCGGCGACAGGGGGAGAGCAGTACTTC. As protein: CASSLSATGGEQYF.

This chain uses TRBV15 with TRBJ2-1; no firm D call. The CDR3 sequence is 15 residues long. V gave up 5 bases and J gave up 5 bases, with 16 bases separating them. Germline V lookup: CDR1 LNHNV, CDR2 YYDKDF (reference sequence). The CDR3 sequence: CATSSGSTYDNEQFF. The CDR3 DNA reads TGTGCCACCAGCTCCGGGTCTACTTACGACAATGAGCAGTTCTTC.

This chain uses TRBV2 with TRBJ1-3; D gene unclear. Looked up from germline, CDR1 is SNHLY and CDR2 is FYNNEI. The V end lost 0 bases, the J end lost 3 bases, and 9 bases lay between the germline ends. This CDR3 contains 15 residues. CDR3 DNA sequence: TGTGCCAGCAGTGAAGCGCTAGATCTTGGAAACACCATATATTTT. This encodes CASSEALDLGNTIYF.

The chain couples TRBV5-1 to TRBJ2-7; D is perhaps TRBD2 (6 bases). CDR1 and CDR2 (germline): SGHRS, YFSETQ. V shed 4 bases and J shed 2 bases, with 13 bases lying between them. This CDR3 comprises 14 residues. The CDR3 nucleotides read TGCGCCAGCAGCCTGATTGGAGGGCCCTACGAGCAGTACTTC. Its protein product is CASSLIGGPYEQYF.

The chain employs TRBV6-5 and TRBJ1-4; possible D gene TRBD1, 5 bases. Looked up from germline, CDR1 is MNHEY and CDR2 is SVGAGI. V lost 6 bases and J lost 11, with 7 bases in between. This CDR3 comprises 10 residues. The CDR3 here is CASREGKLFF. For the CDR3, the DNA is TGTGCCAGCAGGGAGGGGAAACTGTTTTTT.

The chain links TRBV3-1 (or the pseudogene TRBV3-2) to TRBJ1-4; D is ambiguous. Trimming removed 0 bases from V and 5 bases from J, with 16 bases in between. This CDR3 contains 17 residues. Germline assignment: CDR1 LGHDT and CDR2 YNNKEL (reference sequence). CDR3 amino acids: CASSQDNSGSRNEKLFF. The CDR3 nucleotides are TGTGCCAGCAGCCAAGACAACTCCGGGAGCCGAAATGAAAAACTGTTTTTT.